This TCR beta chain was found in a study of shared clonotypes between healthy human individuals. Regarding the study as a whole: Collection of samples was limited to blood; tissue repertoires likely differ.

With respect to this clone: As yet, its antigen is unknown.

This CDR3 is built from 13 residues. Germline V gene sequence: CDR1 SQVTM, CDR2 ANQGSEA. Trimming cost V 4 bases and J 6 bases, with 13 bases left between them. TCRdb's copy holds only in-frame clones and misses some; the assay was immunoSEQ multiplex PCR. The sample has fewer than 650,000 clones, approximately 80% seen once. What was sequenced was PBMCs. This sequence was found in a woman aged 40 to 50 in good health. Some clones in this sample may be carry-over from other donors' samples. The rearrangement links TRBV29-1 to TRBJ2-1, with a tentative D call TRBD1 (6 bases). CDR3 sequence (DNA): TGCAGCGTTGCTACAGGGAAGGGCAATGAGCAGTTCTTC. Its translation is CSVATGKGNEQFF.